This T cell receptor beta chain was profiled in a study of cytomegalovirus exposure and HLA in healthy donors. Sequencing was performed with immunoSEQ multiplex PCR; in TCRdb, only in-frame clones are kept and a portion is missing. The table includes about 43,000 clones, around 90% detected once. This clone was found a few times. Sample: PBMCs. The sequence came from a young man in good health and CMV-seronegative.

The CDR3 nucleotides read TGTGCCAGCAGCGACGGGACTCCCACCGGGGAGCTGTTTTTT. Translating it yields CASSDGTPTGELFF. This chain links TRBV9 with TRBJ2-2; D may be TRBD2 (6 bases). This CDR3 contains 14 residues. V lost 3 bases, J lost 4 bases, and 10 bases lay in between. Germline CDR1 SGDLS, CDR2 YYNGEE.